Included here is one TCR beta chain sequence, with context. The clone's antigen remains unknown. The record has no base qualities; no much larger clone is one base away. These data are taken from a study of blood T cell repertoires in COVID-19 (dated by TCRdb to the early 2020s). Study-level background: Samples covering the acute and convalescent phases of COVID-19 were provided by collaborators in the United States, Italy and Spain. The prospective study material was composed of cDNA or gDNA derived from T cells, B-cell-depleted T cells, or PBMCs. Deeply sampled blood TCRbeta repertoires from subjects exposed to, actively infected with, or recovered from COVID-19 were included in the dataset. The repertoires were released in a freely available public database meant as a resource for research on the immune response to SARS-CoV-2. Samples came from the ongoing ImmuneRACE study (first 160 participants) plus 1,254 subjects from 6 global collaborators. Nearly every sample came with metadata listing a de-identified subject ID, COVID-19 status, age in years and sex. Where available, HLA class I and class II types were obtained from metadata supplied by the sample provider rather than from assay-based typing. Here is what the overall study found, with its caveats: How much clinical and demographic metadata was included differed by source and by participant, and the metadata was provided uncurated.

From the germline V gene (reference sequence), CDR1 is LNHDA and CDR2 is SQIVND. V and J lose 8 bases and 0 bases, and a span of 11 bases separates them. The CDR3 runs 13 residues from the cysteine to the phenylalanine. Only the CDR3 DNA stays, 39 bases, in frame from base 1. TCRbeta CDR3 regions were amplified from genomic DNA using the immunoSEQ Assay, a bias-controlled multiplex PCR. The original methods were these. Nucleated cell counts per sample were estimated from amplification of reference gene primers within the assay. To quantify the absolute abundance of each unique TCRbeta CDR3 rearrangement, sequence reads were collapsed and filtered. For each sample, productive Simpson clonality was calculated by taking the square root of Simpson's diversity index across productive rearrangements. TCRdb carries this immuneACCESS record with in-frame sequences only. Its versions omit some clonotypes, under half of them owing to an unresolved V gene in the studies checked, with the rest unexplained. The V and J calls and clone size are taken from that table; D and trimming were inferred from the DNA. The sample includes approximately 190,000 clones, with roughly 90% observed a single time. Together, the top ten hold roughly 6.2% of the sample.

Another Seattle source contributed samples from volunteer blood donors who had recovered from COVID-19. The collaborating institutions used their own protocols to collect whole blood in K2EDTA tubes. For TCRbeta analysis, collaborators shipped samples as frozen whole blood, isolated PBMCs, or DNA extracted from either of those sample types. The sample was peripheral blood. The sequence came from a woman between 40 and 55 years old who had recovered from COVID-19. The sequence links TRBV19 to TRBJ2-7; the D gene is perhaps TRBD1, on 5 matching bases. The DNA reads TGTGCCAGTCAACAGGACCACTCCTACGAGCAGTACTTC. It translates as CASQQDHSYEQYF.